The source of this T cell receptor beta chain is a study of a mutant IDH1 vaccine in newly diagnosed glioma. TCRdb's table, derived via immunoSEQ multiplex PCR, lists solely in-frame clones and lacks some. In the table there are about 60,000 clones, about 84% of which are singletons. The CDR3 covers 18 residues. The germline V gene encodes CDR1 MGHRA and CDR2 YSYEKL. V was cut by 4 bases and J by 0 bases, with 19 bases left in between. In regard to this clone: Its antigen is unknown.

Documented time point: week 11, during vaccination. Doses comprised 300 ug of mutant IDH1 20-mer peptide each, plus topical imiquimod. The sequence was obtained from a man aged 25 to 40 with glioma. The genes are TRBV4-1 and TRBJ1-3, with D possibly matching TRBD1 (5 bases). The sequencing used PBMCs, collected from a glioma patient whose treatment included an IDH1 peptide vaccine. For the CDR3, the DNA is TGCGCCAGCAGCCGCCACTGGGGGAGGTCCAGCTCTGGAAACACCATATATTTT. Translated: CASSRHWGRSSSGNTIYF.